A single sample is the source of the 30 T cell receptor beta chains below, sequenced in a study of tumour-infiltrating T cells in Burkitt lymphoma. The data were produced by immunoSEQ multiplex PCR, yet TCRdb's version contains in-frame clones alone and is incomplete. The repertoire includes 13,000 to 15,000 clones, 30% of them detected once, and approximately 6% sits in the top ten. The sequenced sample was tumor tissue. These receptors all stem from a human donor with diffuse large B-cell lymphoma.

This clone is medium-sized in the sample. The chain has TRBV14 and TRBJ1-4, with D possibly matching TRBD1 (5 bases). This CDR3 is built from 15 residues. CDR1 SGHDN and CDR2 FVKESK come from the germline V gene. The V end was cut by 0 bases, the J end by 3 bases, with 8 bases between. The CDR3 sequence: CASSQDGASNEKLFF. The CDR3, as DNA: TGTGCCAGCAGCCAAGATGGGGCCTCTAATGAAAAACTGTTTTTT.

CDR3 sequence reads: CASSPEPSRSPGELFF. CDR3 DNA: TGTGCCAGCAGCCCTGAACCTAGTCGCAGCCCCGGGGAGCTGTTTTTT. The rearrangement joins TRBV27 to TRBJ2-2, with D hard to call. The CDR3 loop spans 16 amino acids. Looked up from germline, CDR1 is MNHEY and CDR2 is SMNVEV (reference sequence). The V gene lost 6 bases and the J gene lost 6 bases, with 20 bases spanning the gap.

The chain links TRBV15 to TRBJ2-2; D is perhaps TRBD1 or TRBD2 (6 bases each). The CDR3 runs 17 residues. The germline V and J ends were trimmed by 0 bases and 3 bases, with 14 bases remaining between them. CDR1 is LNHNV and CDR2 is YYDKDF in the germline V gene (reference sequence). The CDR3: CATSRDGRGHDTGELFF. In DNA, the CDR3 is TGTGCCACCAGCAGAGATGGCCGGGGGCATGACACCGGGGAGCTGTTTTTT.

This clone was detected a few times. V usage is TRBV7-9 and J usage is TRBJ1-1; D is possibly TRBD1 (6 bases). The CDR3 spans 13 residues. V was shortened by 0 bases and J by 8 bases, with 10 bases between the two germline ends. The germline V gene encodes CDR1 SEHNR and CDR2 FQNEAQ (reference sequence). This CDR3 is CASSLAQGGEAFF. For the CDR3, the DNA is TGTGCCAGCAGCTTAGCGCAAGGGGGAGAAGCTTTCTTT.

The rearrangement links TRBV5-4 to TRBJ1-2; D is ambiguous. This CDR3 has 15 amino acids. Germline V gene data show CDR1 as SGHNT and CDR2 as YYREEE (reference sequence). The V gene lost 1 base and the J gene lost 1 base, with 11 bases spanning the gap. The CDR3 DNA is TGTGCCAGCAGCTTGCATCGGGGAGTTAACTATGGCTACACCTTC. Translation: CASSLHRGVNYGYTF.

This chain links TRBV5-1 with TRBJ1-1, with D possibly TRBD1 on 6 matching bases. V lost 4 bases and J lost 7, with 17 bases in between. The CDR3 length is 14 residues. Germline CDR1 is SGHRS and CDR2 is YFSETQ. The CDR3 DNA is TGCGCCAGCAGCCCGAGGGAGGGGGTGGGTGAAGCTTTCTTT. Its protein is CASSPREGVGEAFF.

The V gene is TRBV7-7, the J gene TRBJ2-5, with D perhaps assigned TRBD1 or TRBD2 (5 bases each). The CDR3 contains 14 residues. CDR1 SSHAT and CDR2 FNYEAQ come from the germline V gene (reference sequence). The V end lost 5 bases, the J end lost 5 bases, and 15 bases lay between the germline ends. The CDR3 here is CASSRAGTGETQYF. The CDR3 DNA reads TGTGCCAGCAGCCGGGCAGGGACCGGTGAGACCCAGTACTTC.

V and J are TRBV6-5 and TRBJ2-1, with TRBD1 as a possible D gene (6 bases). The V and J ends lost 7 bases and 9 bases respectively, with 19 bases between them. Germline V gene data show CDR1 as MNHEY and CDR2 as SVGAGI. The CDR3 sequence is 14 residues long. The DNA for the CDR3 is TGTGCCAGCACCGGGTCAGGGGATAAGGGTGAGCAGTTCTTC. Translated, it gives CASTGSGDKGEQFF.

CDR3 DNA sequence: TGTGCCAGCAGCGTAGCAACAGGGGTACCCTCTGGGGCCAACGTCCTGACTTTC. It encodes CASSVATGVPSGANVLTF. The gene calls are TRBV9 and TRBJ2-6; 7 nucleotides agree with TRBD1. The CDR3 covers 18 residues. V was clipped by 0 bases and J by 0 bases; unmatched bases: 6. Per the germline V gene, CDR1 is SGDLS and CDR2 is YYNGEE. Filled out from reference TRBV9 and TRBJ2-6, the complete variable domain reads DSGVTQTPKHLITATGQRVTLRCSPRSGDLSVYWYQQSLDQGLQFLIQYYNGEERAKGNILERFSAQQFPDLHSELNLSSLELGDSALYFCASSVATGVPSGANVLTFGAGSRLTVL.

The genes are TRBV27 and TRBJ1-1; a possible D gene is TRBD1 (5 bases). CDR3 length: 15 residues. V dropped 3 bases and J dropped 5 bases, with 16 bases sitting between them. CDR1 MNHEY and CDR2 SMNVEV come from the germline V gene (reference sequence). In DNA, the CDR3 is TGTGCCAGCAGTTTCTCTGGGGGGGGTACGACTGAAGCTTTCTTT. This translates into CASSFSGGGTTEAFF.

In this sample, this clone is medium-sized (0.01 to 0.1%). The rearrangement joins TRBV5-4 to TRBJ2-1, with no clear D. The ends were cut back, 1 base at V and 1 base at J, with 9 bases in the middle. Germline lookup yields CDR1 SGHNT and CDR2 YYREEE (reference sequence). The CDR3 is 15 residues long. The CDR3: CASSLTSVSYNEQFF. DNA of the CDR3: TGTGCCAGCAGCTTGACCAGCGTGTCCTACAATGAGCAGTTCTTC.

The chain carries TRBV5-4 and TRBJ1-1, with D maybe TRBD1 (6 bases). Between the trimmed V and J ends, which lost 4 bases and 8 bases, there was a span of 15 bases. Germline lookup yields CDR1 SGHNT and CDR2 YYREEE (reference sequence). The CDR3 is 13 residues long. CDR3 bases: TGTGCCAGCAGCCCGAAGGACAGTTTGGAAGCTTTCTTT. Amino acids: CASSPKDSLEAFF. The whole variable domain, filled in from reference TRBV5-4 and TRBJ1-1, reads ETGVTQSPTHLIKTRGQQVTLRCSSQSGHNTVSWYQQALGQGPQFIFQYYREEENGRGNFPPRFSGLQFPNYSSELNVNALELDDSALYLCASSPKDSLEAFFGQGTRLTVV.

The CDR3 DNA follows: TGCGCCAGCAGTGATCCGGGGAGCACTGAAGCTTTCTTT. Its translation is CASSDPGSTEAFF. The chain couples TRBV10-2 to TRBJ1-1; D is unclear. Trimming took 3 bases from V and 4 from J, leaving 9 bases between them. Germline lookup yields CDR1 WSHSY and CDR2 SAAADI. The CDR3 covers 13 residues.

The chain combines TRBV13 with TRBJ2-7; 9 bases are shared with TRBD1. Germline V gives CDR1 PRHDT, CDR2 FYEKMQ (reference sequence). This CDR3 is built from 14 residues. V was pared by 5 bases and J by 3 bases, with 5 bases of the junction left unmatched. The CDR3 loop reads CASSPWTGDYEQYF. In DNA, the CDR3 is TGTGCCAGCAGCCCCTGGACAGGGGACTACGAGCAGTACTTC. The complete variable domain, with remaining parts taken from reference TRBV13 and TRBJ2-7, reads AAGVIQSPRHLIKEKRETATLKCYPIPRHDTVYWYQQGPGQDPQFLISFYEKMQSDKGSIPDRFSAQQFSDYHSELNMSSLELGDSALYFCASSPWTGDYEQYFGPGTRLTVT.

A few counts support this clone. The chain joins TRBV10-3 to TRBJ2-7; 7 nucleotides match TRBD2. The CDR3 contains 15 residues. CDR1 and CDR2 (germline): ENHRY, SYGVKD. V lost 2 bases to trimming and J lost 6 bases; unmatched junction nucleotides: 10. The CDR3 region has the DNA TGTGCCATCAGTGAGGTGCGGGAGTTGGGGGGCGAGCAGTACTTC. It codes for CAISEVRELGGEQYF.

This chain uses TRBV5-8 with TRBJ2-5; 11 nucleotides agree with TRBD2. The germline V gene has CDR1 SGHTS and CDR2 YDEGEE. With V trimmed by 4 bases and J by 5 bases, 13 bases remained unmatched. This CDR3 is built from 17 residues. The CDR3 loop is CASSRILSGRARETQYF. The CDR3 DNA is TGTGCCAGCAGCCGGATCCTTAGCGGGAGGGCCAGGGAGACCCAGTACTTC.

V usage is TRBV6-1 and J usage is TRBJ2-5, with D perhaps matching TRBD2 (5 bases). CDR3 length equals 14 residues. Germline CDR1 reads MNHNS; CDR2 reads SASEGT. Trimming removed 4 bases from V and 3 bases from J, with 12 bases in between. The CDR3 here is CASSVGIVEETQYF. DNA of the CDR3: TGTGCCAGCAGTGTCGGGATAGTCGAAGAGACCCAGTACTTC.

This sequence joins TRBV9 and TRBJ2-3, with a tentative D call TRBD2 (7 bases). The CDR3 runs to 16 residues. Between the trimmed V and J ends, which lost 0 bases and 5 bases, there was a span of 16 bases. Per germline, CDR1 SGDLS and CDR2 YYNGEE. The CDR3, as DNA: TGTGCCAGCAGCGTAGCTAGGGGGGGCGACGGAGATACGCAGTATTTT. It specifies CASSVARGGDGDTQYF.

The genes are TRBV11-2 and TRBJ2-1; D possibly corresponds to TRBD1 (6 bases). V gave up 6 bases and J gave up 4 bases, with 7 bases separating them. This CDR3 contains 12 residues. Germline V gene data show CDR1 as SGHAT and CDR2 as FQNNGV. This CDR3 reads CASRQGYNEQFF. DNA for the CDR3: TGTGCCAGCAGACAGGGTTACAATGAGCAGTTCTTC.

The gene calls are TRBV9 and TRBJ2-2, with D unclear. Trimming removed 3 bases at V and 4 bases at J, with 19 bases between. CDR1 is SGDLS, CDR2 YYNGEE, per germline. This CDR3 region has 17 residues. CDR3 DNA: TGTGCCAGCAGCGGCCCGTACAGCCTTGCGAGCACCGGGGAGCTGTTTTTT. This gives the protein CASSGPYSLASTGELFF.

The V gene is TRBV6-1, the J gene TRBJ2-5, with D maybe TRBD2 (5 bases). Germline V gene sequence: CDR1 MNHNS, CDR2 SASEGT. The CDR3 totals 11 residues. V lost 6 bases and J lost 4, with 6 bases in between. The CDR3 loop reads CASRGVETQYF. In DNA, the CDR3 is TGTGCCAGCAGGGGAGTAGAGACCCAGTACTTC.

The rearrangement links TRBV18 to TRBJ1-5; D call uncertain. The CDR3 length is 14 residues. Germline CDR1 and CDR2: KGHSH and LQKENI. Trimming took off 6 bases at V and 4 bases at J, with 13 bases between the two ends. The CDR3 region has the DNA TGTGCCAGCTCCCTCAAGGACGGGAATCAGCCCCAGCATTTT. Amino acids: CASSLKDGNQPQHF. Together with reference TRBV18 and TRBJ1-5, the CDR3 gives the full variable domain: NAGVMQNPRHLVRRRGQEARLRCSPMKGHSHVYWYRQLPEEGLKFMVYLQKENIIDESGMPKERFSAEFPKEGPSILRIQQVVRGDSAAYFCASSLKDGNQPQHFGDGTRLSIL.

This chain joins TRBV7-3 and TRBJ2-6, with D perhaps matching TRBD2 (6 bases). Trimming removed 1 base at V and 2 bases at J, with 15 bases between. The CDR3 spans 18 residues. The germline gives CDR1 SGHTA, CDR2 FQGTGA. This CDR3 reads CASSLRPRRGPGANVLTF. CDR3 nucleotide sequence: TGTGCCAGCAGCTTAAGGCCCCGGCGGGGTCCTGGGGCCAACGTCCTGACTTTC.

The J gene is TRBJ2-1, the V gene TRBV19; D is uncertain. Germline V gene lookup returns CDR1 LNHDA and CDR2 SQIVND (reference sequence). This CDR3 contains 12 residues. V gave up 8 bases and J gave up 1 base, with 6 bases separating them. The CDR3: CASGKSYNEQFF. CDR3 sequence (DNA): TGTGCCAGTGGGAAATCCTACAATGAGCAGTTCTTC.

The chain joins TRBV27 to TRBJ2-6; 7 bases map to TRBD1. This CDR3 region has 16 residues. V was pared by 6 bases and J by 0 bases, with 5 bases of the junction left unmatched. The germline V gene has CDR1 MNHEY and CDR2 SMNVEV (reference sequence). The CDR3 loop reads CASSGTAISGANVLTF. The CDR3 coding sequence is TGTGCCAGCAGCGGGACAGCCATCTCTGGGGCCAACGTCCTGACTTTC.

This clone showed up just a few times. The chain recombines TRBV7-9 with TRBJ1-1, with 8 bases aligning to TRBD1. The CDR3 sequence is 15 residues long. Germline V gene lookup returns CDR1 SEHNR and CDR2 FQNEAQ (reference sequence). V lost 4 bases to trimming and J lost 3 bases; unmatched junction nucleotides: 7. CDR3 sequence: CASSSTGVGDTEAFF. In nucleotides, the CDR3 is TGTGCCAGCAGCTCGACAGGGGTGGGGGACACTGAAGCTTTCTTT.

For the CDR3, the DNA is TGCGCCAGCAGCCCGTACGGGACAGGGGGAAACACTGAAGCTTTCTTT. Translating it yields CASSPYGTGGNTEAFF. The chain joins TRBV5-1 to TRBJ1-1, with 11 bases fitting TRBD1. The CDR3 sequence is 16 residues long. The trim removed 4 bases at V and 2 bases at J, leaving 7 bases unmatched. Per the germline V gene, CDR1 is SGHRS and CDR2 is YFSETQ.

This clone was detected only a few times. The chain has TRBV2 and TRBJ1-2, with D tentatively TRBD1 (6 bases). Germline loops: CDR1 SNHLY, CDR2 FYNNEI. The V and J ends lost 0 bases and 0 bases respectively, with 14 bases between them. The CDR3 contains 17 residues. CDR3: CASSEAMGAAANYGYTF. The DNA of the CDR3 is TGTGCCAGCAGTGAAGCGATGGGGGCCGCGGCTAACTATGGCTACACCTTC.

This clone was counted a few times. The chain joins TRBV6-5 to TRBJ1-2; 9 bases line up with TRBD1. Germline CDR1 is MNHEY and CDR2 is SVGAGI. The CDR3 contains 14 residues. The junction had 9 bases not matched to a gene; V was cut back by 5 bases and J by 8 bases. The DNA of the CDR3 is TGTGCCAGCAGTAATACAGGGGGCTTTCAGGGCTACACCTTC. This gives the protein CASSNTGGFQGYTF.

The genes are TRBV5-1 and TRBJ2-3; 8 nucleotides align to TRBD2. V was pared by 4 bases and J by 3 bases, with 10 bases of the junction left unmatched. The CDR3 spans 16 residues. The germline V gene encodes CDR1 SGHRS and CDR2 YFSETQ. CDR3 amino acids: CASSREPGLGTDTQYF. For the CDR3, the DNA is TGCGCCAGCAGCCGCGAGCCGGGACTAGGGACAGATACGCAGTATTTT. The entire variable domain, with the rest obtained from reference TRBV5-1 and TRBJ2-3, is as follows: KAGVTQTPRYLIKTRGQQVTLSCSPISGHRSVSWYQQTPGQGLQFLFEYFSETQRNKGNFPGRFSGRQFSNSRSEMNVSTLELGDSALYLCASSREPGLGTDTQYFGPGTRLTVL.